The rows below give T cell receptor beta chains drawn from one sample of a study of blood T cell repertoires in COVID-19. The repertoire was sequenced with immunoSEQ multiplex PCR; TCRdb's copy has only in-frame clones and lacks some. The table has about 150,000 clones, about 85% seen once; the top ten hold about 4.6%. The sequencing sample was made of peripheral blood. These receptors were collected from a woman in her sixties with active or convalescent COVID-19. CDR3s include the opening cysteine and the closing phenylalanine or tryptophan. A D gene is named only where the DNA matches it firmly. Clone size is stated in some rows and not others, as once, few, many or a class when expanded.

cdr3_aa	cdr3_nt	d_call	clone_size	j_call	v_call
CASSGQGLVSKNIQYF	TGTGCCAGCTCAGGCCAGGGGTTGGTTTCCAAAAACATTCAGTACTTC	NA	NA	TRBJ2-4	TRBV18
CASSDPSGGTETQYF	TGTGCCAGCAGCGACCCTAGCGGGGGGACGGAGACCCAGTACTTC	TRBD2	NA	TRBJ2-5	TRBV2
CASSQGQGDSPLHF	TGTGCCAGCAGCCAGGGACAGGGGGATTCACCCCTCCACTTT	TRBD1	few	TRBJ1-6	TRBV3-1/TRBV3-2
CASSPQEGASMEKLFF	TGTGCCAGCTCACCACAGGAGGGGGCGTCTATGGAAAAACTGTTTTTT	TRBD1	NA	TRBJ1-4	TRBV18
CASSTSGQPNEKLFF	NA	NA	NA	TRBJ1-4	TRBV6-5
CASSLGTGPYNSPLHF	TGTGCCAGCAGCCTAGGGACAGGTCCTTATAATTCACCCCTCCACTTT	TRBD1	once	TRBJ1-6	TRBV9
CASSQDRSDTQYF	TGCGCCAGCAGCCAAGATAGATCAGATACGCAGTATTTT	NA	once	TRBJ2-3	TRBV4-3
CASSQGYSGGGETQYF	TGCGCCAGCAGCCAAGGCTATAGCGGGGGAGGTGAGACCCAGTACTTC	TRBD2	NA	TRBJ2-5	TRBV4-1
CASSQSNYGYTF	TGCGCCAGCAGCCAATCGAACTATGGCTACACCTTC	NA	NA	TRBJ1-2	TRBV4-3
CASSYAVQGEAFF	TGTGCCAGCAGTTACGCGGTCCAGGGTGAAGCTTTCTTT	NA	NA	TRBJ1-1	TRBV6-5
CASSQAGGNYGYTF	TGCGCCAGCAGCCAAGCAGGGGGGAACTATGGCTACACCTTC	TRBD1	once	TRBJ1-2	TRBV4-1
CASSFGTGAYEQYF	TGTGCCAGCAGCTTCGGGACAGGAGCCTACGAGCAGTACTTC	TRBD1	NA	TRBJ2-7	TRBV11-2
CASSPNAVGANTEAFF	TGTGCCAGCTCACCAAACGCAGTAGGGGCGAACACTGAAGCTTTCTTT	NA	NA	TRBJ1-1	TRBV18
CASSPQGSGELFF	TGTGCCAGCAGTCCACAGGGTTCCGGGGAGCTGTTTTTT	NA	NA	TRBJ2-2	TRBV2
CASSQEGQGVFYNEQFF	TGTGCCAGCAGCCAAGAAGGGCAAGGGGTTTTTTACAATGAGCAGTTCTTC	NA	NA	TRBJ2-1	TRBV3-1/TRBV3-2
CASETRGAKNIQYF	TGTGCCAGTGAGACCAGGGGAGCCAAAAACATTCAGTACTTC	NA	NA	TRBJ2-4	TRBV6-5
CASSVDRAGTEAFF	TGCGCCAGCAGCGTGGACAGGGCAGGGACTGAAGCTTTCTTT	TRBD1	NA	TRBJ1-1	TRBV5-1
CSVRENTEAFF	TGCAGCGTACGGGAGAACACTGAAGCTTTCTTT	NA	NA	TRBJ1-1	TRBV29-1
CASSRRGQGAGEQYF	TGCGCCAGCAGCCGGCGGGGACAGGGGGCTGGCGAGCAGTACTTC	TRBD1	NA	TRBJ2-7	TRBV4-1
CASSVSANEKLFF	TGTGCCAGCAGCGTATCAGCTAATGAAAAACTGTTTTTT	NA	NA	TRBJ1-4	TRBV9
CASSPWDLNEQFF	TGTGCCAGCAGTCCCTGGGACTTGAATGAGCAGTTCTTC	NA	NA	TRBJ2-1	TRBV12-3/TRBV12-4
CASSPAGVAKNIQYF	TGTGCCAGCAGCCCGGCGGGGGTAGCCAAAAACATTCAGTACTTC	TRBD2	NA	TRBJ2-4	TRBV13
CASSLVLAGGPFDEQFF	TGTGCCAGCAGCTTAGTGCTAGCGGGGGGGCCCTTTGATGAGCAGTTCTTC	TRBD2	NA	TRBJ2-1	TRBV7-6
CASSNSLSPAFF	TGTGCCAGTAGTAATTCTCTCTCTCCGGCTTTCTTT	NA	NA	TRBJ1-1	TRBV19
CASSDRTSSGNTIYF	TGCGCCAGCAGTGATAGGACTTCCTCTGGAAACACCATATATTTT	NA	NA	TRBJ1-3	TRBV10-2
CASSLLPGNTEAFF	TGTGCCAGCAGCTTGTTGCCAGGGAACACTGAAGCTTTCTTT	NA	NA	TRBJ1-1	TRBV5-8
CASTVDRAPPNYGYTF	TGTGCCAGTACCGTAGACAGGGCCCCTCCTAACTATGGCTACACCTTC	TRBD1	NA	TRBJ1-2	TRBV19
CASSPQEGRLGNYYEQYF	TGTGCCAGCAGTCCACAGGAGGGGCGCTTGGGTAATTATTACGAGCAGTACTTC	NA	NA	TRBJ2-7	TRBV6-6
CASSYVRRETQYF	TGTGCCAGCAGTTACGTTCGGAGGGAGACCCAGTACTTC	NA	NA	TRBJ2-5	TRBV6-6
CASSLQGARGETQYF	TGTGCCAGCAGCTTACAGGGGGCGAGAGGAGAGACCCAGTACTTC	TRBD1	NA	TRBJ2-5	TRBV7-2
CASSLRPTGSGTGELFF	TGTGCCAGCAGCTTACGACCGACAGGTTCGGGCACCGGGGAGCTGTTTTTT	NA	NA	TRBJ2-2	TRBV7-2
CASSDSSGNTIYF	TGTGCCAGTAGTGACAGCTCTGGAAACACCATATATTTT	NA	few	TRBJ1-3	TRBV19
CASSQDFGMRSGNTIYF	TGCGCCAGCAGCCAGGACTTTGGAATGCGGTCCGGAAACACCATATATTTT	NA	NA	TRBJ1-3	TRBV4-3
CASQVDPDTEAFF	TGTGCCAGCCAGGTCGACCCGGACACTGAAGCTTTCTTT	NA	NA	TRBJ1-1	TRBV6-4